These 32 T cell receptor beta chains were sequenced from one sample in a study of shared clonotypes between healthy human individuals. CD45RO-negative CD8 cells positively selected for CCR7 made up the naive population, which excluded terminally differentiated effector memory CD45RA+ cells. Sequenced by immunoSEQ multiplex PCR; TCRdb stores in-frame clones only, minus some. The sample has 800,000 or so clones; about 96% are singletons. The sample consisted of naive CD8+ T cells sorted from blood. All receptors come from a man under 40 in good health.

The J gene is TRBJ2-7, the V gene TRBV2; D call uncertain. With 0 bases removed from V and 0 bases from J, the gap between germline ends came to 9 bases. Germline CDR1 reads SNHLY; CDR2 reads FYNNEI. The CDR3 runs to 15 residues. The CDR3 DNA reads TGTGCCAGCAGTGAAGCGGGCCGTAGCTCCTACGAGCAGTACTTC. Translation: CASSEAGRSSYEQYF.

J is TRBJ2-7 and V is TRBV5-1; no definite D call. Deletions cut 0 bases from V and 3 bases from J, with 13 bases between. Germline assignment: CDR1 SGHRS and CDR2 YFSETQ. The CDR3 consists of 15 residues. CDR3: CASSLGQRVNYEQYF. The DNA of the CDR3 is TGCGCCAGCAGCTTGGGCCAGCGCGTTAACTACGAGCAGTACTTC.

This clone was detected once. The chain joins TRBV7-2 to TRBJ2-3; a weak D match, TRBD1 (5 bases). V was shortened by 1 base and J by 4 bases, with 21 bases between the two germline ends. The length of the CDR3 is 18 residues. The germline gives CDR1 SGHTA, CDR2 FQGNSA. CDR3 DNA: TGTGCCAGCAGCTTAGAAGGCGGCTCTTTTAAGGGGTCAGATACGCAGTATTTT. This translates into CASSLEGGSFKGSDTQYF. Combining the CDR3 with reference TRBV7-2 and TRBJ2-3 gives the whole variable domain GAGVSQSPSNKVTEKGKDVELRCDPISGHTALYWYRQSLGQGLEFLIYFQGNSAPDKSGLPSDRFSAERTGGSVSTLTIQRTQQEDSAVYLCASSLEGGSFKGSDTQYFGPGTRLTVL.

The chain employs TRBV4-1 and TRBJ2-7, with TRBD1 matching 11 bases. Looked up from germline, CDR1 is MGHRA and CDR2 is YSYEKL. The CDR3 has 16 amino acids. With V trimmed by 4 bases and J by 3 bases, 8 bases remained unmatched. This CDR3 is CASSLHGTGGYYEQYF. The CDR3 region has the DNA TGCGCCAGCAGCCTGCACGGGACAGGGGGATACTACGAGCAGTACTTC.

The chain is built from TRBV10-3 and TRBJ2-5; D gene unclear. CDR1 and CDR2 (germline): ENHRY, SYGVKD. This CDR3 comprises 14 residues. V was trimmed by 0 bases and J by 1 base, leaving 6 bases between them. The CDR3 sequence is CAISESWTQETQYF. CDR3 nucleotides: TGTGCCATCAGTGAGTCATGGACCCAAGAGACCCAGTACTTC.

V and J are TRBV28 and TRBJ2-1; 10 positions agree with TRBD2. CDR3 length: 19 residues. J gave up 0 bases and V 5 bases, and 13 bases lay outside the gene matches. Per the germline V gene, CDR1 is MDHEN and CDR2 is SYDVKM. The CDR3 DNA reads TGTGCCAGCAGTCCGACCGGGACTAGCGCCAGTCGCTCCTACAATGAGCAGTTCTTC. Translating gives CASSPTGTSASRSYNEQFF.

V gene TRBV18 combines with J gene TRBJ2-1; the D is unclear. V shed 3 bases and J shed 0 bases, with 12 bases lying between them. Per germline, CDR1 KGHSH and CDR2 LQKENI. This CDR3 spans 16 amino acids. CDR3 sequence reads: CASSPQPSSSYNEQFF. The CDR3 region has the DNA TGTGCCAGCTCACCCCAGCCGTCTAGCTCCTACAATGAGCAGTTCTTC.

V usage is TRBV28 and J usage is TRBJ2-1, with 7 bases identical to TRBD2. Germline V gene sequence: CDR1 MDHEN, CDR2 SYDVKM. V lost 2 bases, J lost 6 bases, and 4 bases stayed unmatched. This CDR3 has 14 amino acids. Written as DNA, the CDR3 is TGTGCCAGCAGTTTAAATGGCGGGAGCAATGAGCAGTTCTTC. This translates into CASSLNGGSNEQFF.

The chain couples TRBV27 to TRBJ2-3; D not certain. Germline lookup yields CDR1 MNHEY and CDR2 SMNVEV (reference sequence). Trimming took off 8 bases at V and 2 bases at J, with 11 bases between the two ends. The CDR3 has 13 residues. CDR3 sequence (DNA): TGTGCCAGCTGCGATGCCCCCACAGATACGCAGTATTTT. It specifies CASCDAPTDTQYF.

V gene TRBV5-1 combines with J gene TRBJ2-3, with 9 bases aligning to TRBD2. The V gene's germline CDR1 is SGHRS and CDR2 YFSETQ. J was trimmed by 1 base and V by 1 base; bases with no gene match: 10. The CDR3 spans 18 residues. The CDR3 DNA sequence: TGCGCCAGCAGCTTGTTAGCGGGAGAGATCTATGGCACAGATACGCAGTATTTT. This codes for CASSLLAGEIYGTDTQYF.

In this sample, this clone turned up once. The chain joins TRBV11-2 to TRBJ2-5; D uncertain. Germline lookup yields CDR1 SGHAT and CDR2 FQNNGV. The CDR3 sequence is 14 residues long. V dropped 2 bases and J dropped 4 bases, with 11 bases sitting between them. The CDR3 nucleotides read TGTGCCAGCAGCTTACTGGGGTGGCGAGAGACCCAGTACTTC. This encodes CASSLLGWRETQYF.

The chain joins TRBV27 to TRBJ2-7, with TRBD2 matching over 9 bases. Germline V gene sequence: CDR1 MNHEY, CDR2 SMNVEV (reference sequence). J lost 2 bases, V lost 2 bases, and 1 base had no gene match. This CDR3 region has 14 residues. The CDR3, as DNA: TGTGCCAGCAGTTTAGCGGGAGGGACCTACGAGCAGTACTTC. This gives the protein CASSLAGGTYEQYF.

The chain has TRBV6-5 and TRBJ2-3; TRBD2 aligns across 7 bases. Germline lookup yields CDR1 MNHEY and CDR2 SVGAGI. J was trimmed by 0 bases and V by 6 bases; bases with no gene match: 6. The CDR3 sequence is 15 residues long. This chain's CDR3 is CASSLTSSSTDTQYF. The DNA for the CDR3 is TGTGCCAGCAGCCTGACTAGCAGTAGCACAGATACGCAGTATTTT.

CDR3 bases: TGTGCCAGCACGACAGGTGGCGGACTCGGAAACACCATATATTTT. This encodes CASTTGGGLGNTIYF. The V and J genes are TRBV9 and TRBJ1-3; possible D gene TRBD1, 6 bases. Trimming left V 6 bases short and J 4 bases short, with 17 bases between. The CDR3 is 15 amino acids. Per germline, CDR1 SGDLS and CDR2 YYNGEE.

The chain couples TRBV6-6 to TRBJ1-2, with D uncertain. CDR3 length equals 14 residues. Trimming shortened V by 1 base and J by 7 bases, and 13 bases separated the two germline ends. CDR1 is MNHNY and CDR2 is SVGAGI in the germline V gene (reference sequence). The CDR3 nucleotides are TGTGCCAGCAGTTACTTGGCAGCAGAAGGTGGCTACACCTTC. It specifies CASSYLAAEGGYTF.

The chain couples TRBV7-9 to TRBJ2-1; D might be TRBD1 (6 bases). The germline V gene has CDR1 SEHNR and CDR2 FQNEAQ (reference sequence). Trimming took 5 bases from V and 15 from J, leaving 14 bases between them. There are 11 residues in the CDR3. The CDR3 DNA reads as TGTGCCAGCAGCCTGGGGGCTCTTAGGTTCTTC. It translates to CASSLGALRFF.

The CDR3 here is CASSGDGLGETQYF. CDR3 nucleotide sequence: TGTGCCAGCAGTGGGGACGGCCTAGGAGAGACCCAGTACTTC. This chain connects TRBV6-1 to TRBJ2-5; D possibly uses TRBD1 or TRBD2 (5 bases each). The V gene's germline CDR1 is MNHNS and CDR2 SASEGT. The CDR3 spans 14 residues. Trimming pared 4 bases from V and 4 bases from J, leaving 13 bases between.

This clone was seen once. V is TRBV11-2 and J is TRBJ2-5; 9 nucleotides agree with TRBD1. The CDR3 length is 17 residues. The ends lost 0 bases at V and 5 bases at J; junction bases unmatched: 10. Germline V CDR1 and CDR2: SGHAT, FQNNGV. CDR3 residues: CASSLDSRTGAFETQYF. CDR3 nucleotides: TGTGCCAGCAGCTTAGATTCGCGGACAGGGGCCTTTGAGACCCAGTACTTC. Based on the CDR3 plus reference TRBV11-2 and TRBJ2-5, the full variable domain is EAGVAQSPRYKIIEKRQSVAFWCNPISGHATLYWYQQILGQGPKLLIQFQNNGVVDDSQLPKDRFSAERLKGVDSTLKIQPAKLEDSAVYLCASSLDSRTGAFETQYFGPGTRLLVL.

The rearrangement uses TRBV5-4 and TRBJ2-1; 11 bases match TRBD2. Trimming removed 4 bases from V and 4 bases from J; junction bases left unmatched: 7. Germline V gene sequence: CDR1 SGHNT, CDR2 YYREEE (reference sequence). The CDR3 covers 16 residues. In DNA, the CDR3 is TGTGCCAGCAGCCAATCGACTAGCGGGAAATACAATGAGCAGTTCTTC. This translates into CASSQSTSGKYNEQFF.

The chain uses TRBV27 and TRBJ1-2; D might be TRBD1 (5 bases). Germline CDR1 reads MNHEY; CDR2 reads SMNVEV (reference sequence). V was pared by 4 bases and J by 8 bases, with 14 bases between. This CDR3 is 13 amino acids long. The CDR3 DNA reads TGTGCCAGCAGTTCGTCAGGGTTGGGCGGCTACACCTTC. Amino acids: CASSSSGLGGYTF.

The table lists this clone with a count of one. The CDR3 DNA reads TGTGCCAGCAGCGTAGAAGGGGGAGGGGAAGCTTTCTTT. Residues: CASSVEGGGEAFF. This chain uses TRBV9 with TRBJ1-1; a weak D match, TRBD1 (6 bases). Trimming stripped 0 bases from V and 8 bases from J, with 11 bases between. From germline, CDR1 is SGDLS and CDR2 YYNGEE. The CDR3 covers 13 residues.

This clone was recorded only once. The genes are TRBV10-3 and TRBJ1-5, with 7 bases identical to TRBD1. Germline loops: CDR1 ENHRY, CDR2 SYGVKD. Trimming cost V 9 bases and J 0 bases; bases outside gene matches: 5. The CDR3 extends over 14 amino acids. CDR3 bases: TGTGCCATTGGGACAGCTAATAGCAATCAGCCCCAGCATTTT. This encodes CAIGTANSNQPQHF.

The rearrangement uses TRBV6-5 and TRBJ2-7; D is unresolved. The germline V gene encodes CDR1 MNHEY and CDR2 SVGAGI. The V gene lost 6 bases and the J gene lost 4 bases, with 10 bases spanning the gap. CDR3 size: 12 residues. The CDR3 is CASSFPGYEQYF. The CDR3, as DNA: TGTGCCAGCAGCTTCCCCGGGTACGAGCAGTACTTC.

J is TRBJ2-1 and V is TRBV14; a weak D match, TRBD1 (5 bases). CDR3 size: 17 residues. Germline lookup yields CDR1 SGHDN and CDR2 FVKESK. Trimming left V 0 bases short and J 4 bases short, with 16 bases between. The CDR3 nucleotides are TGTGCCAGCAGCCAAGAGGTCACCCCAGGGCCTTACAATGAGCAGTTCTTC. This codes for CASSQEVTPGPYNEQFF.

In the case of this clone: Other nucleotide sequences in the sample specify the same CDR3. CDR3 nucleotide sequence: TGTGCCAGCAGTATTACTAGCGGAGGCTCCTACGAGCAGTACTTC. It encodes CASSITSGGSYEQYF. The chain uses TRBV6-5 and TRBJ2-7; 8 nucleotides line up with TRBD2. Germline V lookup: CDR1 MNHEY, CDR2 SVGAGI. This CDR3 is built from 15 residues. V was pared by 5 bases and J by 0 bases, with 6 bases of the junction left unmatched.

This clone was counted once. The CDR3 region is CASSGGRDQPQHF. The CDR3 DNA is TGTGCCAGCAGCGGTGGGCGAGATCAGCCCCAGCATTTT. V is TRBV7-9 and J is TRBJ1-5, with unresolved D. The germline gives CDR1 SEHNR, CDR2 FQNEAQ (reference sequence). The CDR3 length is 13 residues. Trimming pared 5 bases from V and 5 bases from J, leaving 10 bases between.

The DNA of the CDR3 is TGTGCCAGCACAACCTACGACGGCAGCTCCTACAATGAGCAGTTCTTC. This translates into CASTTYDGSSYNEQFF. This chain uses TRBV7-9 with TRBJ2-1; D call uncertain. Germline CDR1 is SEHNR and CDR2 is FQNEAQ (reference sequence). Trimming removed 7 bases at V and 0 bases at J, with 16 bases between. The CDR3 has 16 amino acids.

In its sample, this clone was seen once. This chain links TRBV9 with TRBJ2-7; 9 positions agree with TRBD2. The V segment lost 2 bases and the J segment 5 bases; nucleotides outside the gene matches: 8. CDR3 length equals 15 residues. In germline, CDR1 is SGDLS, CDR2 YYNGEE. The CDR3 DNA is TGTGCCAGCAGCGTTCGTAGCGGGAGTCGGGACGAGCAGTACTTC. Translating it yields CASSVRSGSRDEQYF.

The CDR3 here is CASSIVLAGEGQETQYF. The CDR3 region has the DNA TGTGCCAGTAGTATAGTACTGGCAGGGGAGGGCCAAGAGACCCAGTACTTC. The chain recombines TRBV19 with TRBJ2-5, with D possibly being TRBD2 (7 bases). The V end was cut by 1 base, the J end by 1 base, with 16 bases between. The germline CDR1 and CDR2 sequences are LNHDA and SQIVND (reference sequence). The CDR3 has 17 residues.

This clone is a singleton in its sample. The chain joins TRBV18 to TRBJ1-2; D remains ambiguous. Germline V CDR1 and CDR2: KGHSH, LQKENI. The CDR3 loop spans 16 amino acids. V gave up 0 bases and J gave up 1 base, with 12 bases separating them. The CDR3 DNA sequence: TGTGCCAGCTCACCACCAGAGGTCTCAATTAACTATGGCTACACCTTC. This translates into CASSPPEVSINYGYTF.

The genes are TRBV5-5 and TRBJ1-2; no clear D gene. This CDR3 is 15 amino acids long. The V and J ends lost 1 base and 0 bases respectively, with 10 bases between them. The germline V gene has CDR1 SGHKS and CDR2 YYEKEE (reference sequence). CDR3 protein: CASSLRPGTNYGYTF. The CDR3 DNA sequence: TGTGCCAGCAGCTTGAGGCCGGGAACTAACTATGGCTACACCTTC.

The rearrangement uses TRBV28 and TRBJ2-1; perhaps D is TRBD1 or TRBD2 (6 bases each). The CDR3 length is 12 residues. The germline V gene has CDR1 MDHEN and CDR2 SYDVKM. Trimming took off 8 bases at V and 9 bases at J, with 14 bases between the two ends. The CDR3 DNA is TGTGCCAGCGAGAGGGGGGTGGCTGAGCAGTTCTTC. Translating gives CASERGVAEQFF.